This T cell receptor (beta chain) derives from a study of OX40 agonist ivuxolimab in advanced cancers. Study-wide background: The study enrolled dose-escalation patients with hepatocellular carcinoma, melanoma, renal cell or head and neck cancer. Age averaged approximately 60 years (range roughly 23 to 85), and 82.7% were male. Overall study results and limits: Averaged across samples, CD8+ T cells carried more expanded clones than CD4+ did.

Trimming took 1 base from V and 3 from J, leaving 12 bases between them. The germline V gene has CDR1 SGHNT and CDR2 YENEEA. The CDR3 is 16 residues long. A remark on this clone: As yet, its antigen is unknown.

This table comes from immunoSEQ multiplex PCR, and its TCRdb copy is limited to in-frame clones, with some not included. The sample lists 65,000 to 95,000 clones; 88% were seen once. The investigators sampled blood at baseline, at cycle 4 day 1, and at cycle 7 day 1. The sequence came from an adult with an advanced solid tumor such as melanoma, head and neck, liver or kidney cancer. The sample in question was CD4+ or CD8+ T cells sorted from blood, obtained in a trial of the OX40 agonist ivuxolimab. The V gene is TRBV11-3, the J gene TRBJ2-2; TRBD2 is a possible D gene (6 bases). The CDR3 region is CASSLALGGDTGELFF. For the CDR3, the DNA is TGTGCCAGCAGCTTAGCCCTCGGCGGGGACACCGGGGAGCTGTTTTTT.